In this sample, the clone carrying this T cell receptor beta chain turned up once. The antigen remains unidentified. This specimen comes from a study of OX40 agonist ivuxolimab in advanced cancers. Study-level results: Clonal expansion was among the lowest in partial responders at 0.1-3.0 mg/kg, especially CD8+.

Peripheral blood came from all dose cohorts at three timepoints. The CDR3 extends over 16 amino acids. The V gene lost 2 bases and the J gene lost 0 bases, with 14 bases spanning the gap. Germline CDR1 MDHEN, CDR2 SYDVKM. Libraries were prepared by immunoSEQ multiplex PCR; TCRdb keeps only in-frame clonotypes and omits some of them. The sample lists under 25,000 clones, roughly nine tenths seen once, with roughly 52% in the top ten. The chain carries TRBV28 and TRBJ2-7; D might be TRBD2 (6 bases). The sequencing used CD4+ or CD8+ T cells sorted from blood, collected in a trial of the OX40 agonist ivuxolimab. The sequence was obtained from an adult with an advanced solid tumor such as melanoma, head and neck, liver or kidney cancer. CDR3 region: CASSLKEGGPSYEQYF. CDR3 coding DNA: TGTGCCAGCAGTTTAAAGGAGGGTGGACCCTCCTACGAGCAGTACTTC.